This passage covers 16 T cell receptor beta chains from one sample sequenced in a study of T-cell reconstitution after alpha-beta-depleted transplantation in children. Findings of the study overall: Approximately two months post-transplant, alpha-beta T cells reportedly originated from several hundred expanded graft clones.

As it was prepared, the TCRbeta library received unique molecular identifiers. Using its own MiXCR run on the PCR reads, TCRdb lists one record per CDR3 protein. There are around 30,000 distinct CDR3 sequences in the sample; under 7.5% occur only once, and around 25% lies in the top ten. Their antigens are not known. Sample: peripheral blood, taken 60 days after TCRalphabeta/CD19-depleted stem cell transplant. The source of these receptors is a child under two years old who had a stem cell transplant for acute myeloid leukemia, so the T cells may come from the graft donor.

This clonotype has ten or more counts. The rearrangement links TRBV9 to TRBJ2-7, with TRBD1 matching over 10 bases. There are 13 residues in the CDR3. V lost 7 bases and J lost 4; bases outside the gene matches: 5. In germline, CDR1 is SGDLS, CDR2 YYNGEE. As DNA, the CDR3 is TGTGCCAGCCAACCGGGACAGGGGTACGAGCAGTACTTC. It encodes CASQPGQGYEQYF.

This clonotype was seen at least ten times. Its ends do not fully match the called genes, so a read error is possible. The chain employs TRBV29-1 and TRBJ2-7; the D gene could be TRBD1 or TRBD2 (5 bases each). Germline CDR1 reads SQVTM; CDR2 reads ANQGSEA. CDR3 length equals 11 residues. The CDR3 loop reads CTVLEWGEQYF. The CDR3 coding sequence is TGCACCGTTCTGGAGTGGGGGGAGCAGTACTTC.

This clonotype was seen ten or more times. The rearrangement uses TRBV10-1 and TRBJ2-3; the match to TRBD2 covers 7 bases. Germline V gene lookup returns CDR1 WNHNN and CDR2 SYGVQD (reference sequence). V shed 0 bases and J 4 bases; nucleotides not matched to a gene: 1. The length of the CDR3 is 14 residues. The CDR3 nucleotides read TGCGCCAGCAGTGAGTCGGGAGGGGCAGATACGCAGTATTTT. It yields the protein CASSESGGADTQYF.

This clonotype was counted ten times or more. The chain employs TRBV27 and TRBJ2-7; tentatively, D is TRBD2 (6 bases). This CDR3 comprises 14 residues. Germline CDR1 is MNHEY and CDR2 is SMNVEV (reference sequence). V was clipped by 3 bases and J by 3 bases, with 12 bases between them. The chain's CDR3 is CASSFHGGYYEQYF. CDR3 in DNA: TGTGCCAGCAGTTTCCATGGGGGGTACTACGAGCAGTACTTC.

Ten or more counts support this clonotype. The gene calls are TRBV5-1 and TRBJ2-3; weak D call: TRBD2 (5 bases). This CDR3 comprises 20 residues. Germline V lookup: CDR1 SGHRS, CDR2 YFSETQ. V gave up 1 base and J gave up 0 bases, with 24 bases separating them. CDR3 protein: CASSLLIVGLDGGSTDTQYF. The CDR3 DNA sequence: TGCGCCAGCAGCTTGCTTATTGTTGGACTGGACGGAGGAAGCACAGATACGCAGTATTTT.

The chain joins TRBV5-1 to TRBJ2-7; D may be TRBD2 (6 bases). The CDR3 covers 11 residues. Germline-derived CDR1 and CDR2 are SGHRS and YFSETQ. V lost 7 bases to trimming and J lost 3 bases, with 8 bases between them. CDR3 protein: CASHGSYEQYF. CDR3 nucleotide sequence: TGCGCCAGCCACGGGAGCTACGAGCAGTACTTC.

Many counts were recorded for this clonotype. The V gene is TRBV29-1, the J gene TRBJ2-1; 7 bases line up with TRBD2. In germline, CDR1 is SQVTM, CDR2 ANQGSEA. The V and J ends lost 1 base and 7 bases, in that order; junction bases with no gene match: 4. The CDR3 covers 13 residues. The CDR3 here is CSVEALAENEQFF. The CDR3 DNA follows: TGCAGCGTTGAAGCGCTAGCGGAAAATGAGCAGTTCTTC.

This clonotype was counted ten times or more. This chain uses TRBV27 with TRBJ2-1, with 13 bases fitting TRBD2. The CDR3 totals 16 residues. Germline V lookup: CDR1 MNHEY, CDR2 SMNVEV (reference sequence). Unmatched junction bases numbered 11, after V lost 6 bases and J lost 9 bases. Written as DNA, the CDR3 is TGTGCCAGCAGCCCCTTACTAGCGGGAGGGCCGGTTGAGCAGTTCTTC. This codes for CASSPLLAGGPVEQFF.

For this clonotype: One junction end disagrees with the germline gene, perhaps due to a read error. The genes are TRBV5-8 and TRBJ1-5; D unclear. In germline, CDR1 is SGHTS, CDR2 YDEGEE. The CDR3 has 15 amino acids. The CDR3 DNA reads as TGTGCCAGCAGCTCGAGGCTGCTCGGCAAACAGCCCCAGCATTTT. Translated: CASSSRLLGKQPQHF.

This clonotype was counted at least ten times. The rearrangement uses TRBV29-1 and TRBJ1-2; D is uncertain. CDR1 SQVTM and CDR2 ANQGSEA come from the germline V gene. V was shortened by 1 base and J by 8 bases, with 8 bases between the two germline ends. The CDR3 has 11 amino acids. CDR3 sequence (DNA): TGCAGCGTTGAAGCCGGGGAGGGCTACACCTTC. As protein: CSVEAGEGYTF.

This clonotype was observed many times. The chain recombines TRBV5-4 with TRBJ2-7; 8 nucleotides match TRBD2. The CDR3 has 15 residues. Germline-derived CDR1 and CDR2 are SGHNT and YYREEE (reference sequence). V dropped 4 bases and J dropped 0; count of bases not matched to a gene: 6. CDR3 sequence reads: CASSPGRAFSYEQYF. The CDR3 DNA follows: TGTGCCAGCAGCCCCGGGAGGGCCTTCTCCTACGAGCAGTACTTC.

This chain links TRBV6-5 with TRBJ1-3; D gene uncertain. Germline CDR1 and CDR2: MNHEY and SVGAGI. The CDR3 runs to 15 residues. Trimming took 7 bases from V and 0 from J, leaving 13 bases between them. CDR3 amino acids: CASTFYGYSGNTIYF. The CDR3 DNA is TGTGCCAGCACTTTTTACGGCTACTCTGGAAACACCATATATTTT.

This clonotype was detected only a few times. This sequence joins TRBV4-2 and TRBJ2-1, with 8 bases identical to TRBD2. Looked up from germline, CDR1 is LGHNA and CDR2 is YNFKEQ. With 0 bases clipped from V and 6 bases from J, the junction kept 19 bases outside the gene matches. The CDR3 is 20 residues long. The CDR3 DNA follows: TGTGCCAGCAGCCAAGATTCGGATAGCGGGACACTACTACTGGGCAATGAGCAGTTCTTC. This translates into CASSQDSDSGTLLLGNEQFF.

This clonotype was seen many times. The chain links TRBV27 to TRBJ1-2; 9 positions agree with TRBD1. The CDR3 runs to 13 residues. J gave up 4 bases and V 6 bases, and 3 bases lay outside the gene matches. Germline lookup yields CDR1 MNHEY and CDR2 SMNVEV (reference sequence). In DNA form, the CDR3 reads TGTGCCAGCAGGGGACAGGGACCCTATGGCTACACCTTC. The encoded protein is CASRGQGPYGYTF.

As concerns this clonotype: A much larger clone is a single base away; this may be a read error. This rearrangement joins TRBV7-2 to TRBJ1-4; D is perhaps TRBD1 (6 bases). Trimming stripped 5 bases from V and 15 bases from J, with 22 bases between. This CDR3 spans 14 amino acids. In germline, CDR1 is SGHTA, CDR2 FQGNSA. CDR3 DNA: TGTGCCAGCAGCCGCGAACAGGGTACGGGAATGGTGTTTTTT. This gives the protein CASSREQGTGMVFF.

This clonotype was detected ten times or more. This chain uses TRBV29-1 with TRBJ1-1; 7 nucleotides line up with TRBD1. V shed 5 bases, J shed 5 bases, and the junction held 2 bases outside the gene matches. CDR1 and CDR2 from the germline V gene are SQVTM and ANQGSEA. The CDR3 covers 11 residues. The CDR3 region has the DNA TGCAGCGTTTCAGGGGGGACTGAAGCTTTCTTT. Protein product: CSVSGGTEAFF. The full variable domain, with the rest looked up from reference TRBV29-1 and TRBJ1-1, is SAVISQKPSRDICQRGTSLTIQCQVDSQVTMMFWYRQQPGQSLTLIATANQGSEATYESGFVIDKFPISRPNLTFSTLTVSNMSPEDSSIYLCSVSGGTEAFFGQGTRLTVV.